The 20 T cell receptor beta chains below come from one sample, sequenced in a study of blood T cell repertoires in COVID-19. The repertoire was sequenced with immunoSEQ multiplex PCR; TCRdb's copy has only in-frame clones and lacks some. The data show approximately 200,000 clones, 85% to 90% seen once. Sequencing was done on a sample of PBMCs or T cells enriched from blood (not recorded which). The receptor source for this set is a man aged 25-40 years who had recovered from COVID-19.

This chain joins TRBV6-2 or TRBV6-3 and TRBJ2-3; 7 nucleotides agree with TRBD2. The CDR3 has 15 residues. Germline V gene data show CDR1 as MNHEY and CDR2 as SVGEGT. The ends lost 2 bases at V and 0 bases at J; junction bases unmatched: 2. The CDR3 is CASSYGGVSTDTQYF. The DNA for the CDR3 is TGTGCCAGCAGTTACGGGGGGGTCAGCACAGATACGCAGTATTTT.

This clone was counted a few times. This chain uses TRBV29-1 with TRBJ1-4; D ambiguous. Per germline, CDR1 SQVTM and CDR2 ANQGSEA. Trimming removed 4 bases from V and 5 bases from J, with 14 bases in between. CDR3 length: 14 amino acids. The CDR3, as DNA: TGCAGCGTTGCCGTGGCGGGAGGGAATGAAAAACTGTTTTTT. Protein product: CSVAVAGGNEKLFF.

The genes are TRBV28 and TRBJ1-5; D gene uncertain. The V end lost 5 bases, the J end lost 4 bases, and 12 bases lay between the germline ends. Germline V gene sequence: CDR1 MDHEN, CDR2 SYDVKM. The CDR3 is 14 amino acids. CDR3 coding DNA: TGTGCCAGCAGTACTAGGGCAGATAATCAGCCCCAGCATTTT. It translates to CASSTRADNQPQHF.

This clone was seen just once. CDR3 loop: CASSQGRSNQPQHF. The CDR3, as DNA: TGTGCCAGCAGCCAAGGGAGGAGCAATCAGCCCCAGCATTTT. The chain links TRBV3-1 (or the pseudogene TRBV3-2) to TRBJ1-5; D is unclear. Germline V CDR1 and CDR2: LGHDT, YNNKEL (reference sequence). The CDR3 contains 14 residues. With 1 base removed from V and 1 base from J, the gap between germline ends came to 5 bases.

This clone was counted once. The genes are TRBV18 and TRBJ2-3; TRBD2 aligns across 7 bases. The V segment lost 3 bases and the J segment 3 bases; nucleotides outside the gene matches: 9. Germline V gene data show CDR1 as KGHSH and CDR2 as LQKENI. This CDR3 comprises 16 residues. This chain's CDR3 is CASSPGMAGVTDTQYF. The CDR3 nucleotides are TGTGCCAGCTCACCGGGGATGGCGGGAGTAACAGATACGCAGTATTTT.

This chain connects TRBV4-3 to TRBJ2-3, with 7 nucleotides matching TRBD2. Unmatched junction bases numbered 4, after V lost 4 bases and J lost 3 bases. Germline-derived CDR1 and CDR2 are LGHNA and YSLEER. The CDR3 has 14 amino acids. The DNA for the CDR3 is TGCGCCAGCAGCCCGGGGGGAGGAACAGATACGCAGTATTTT. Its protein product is CASSPGGGTDTQYF.

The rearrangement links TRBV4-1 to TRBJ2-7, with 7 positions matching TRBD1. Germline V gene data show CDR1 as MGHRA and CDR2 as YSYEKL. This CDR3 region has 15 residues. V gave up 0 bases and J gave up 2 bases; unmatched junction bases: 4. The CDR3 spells CASSQEGTVAYEQYF. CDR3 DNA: TGCGCCAGCAGCCAAGAAGGGACAGTAGCCTACGAGCAGTACTTC.

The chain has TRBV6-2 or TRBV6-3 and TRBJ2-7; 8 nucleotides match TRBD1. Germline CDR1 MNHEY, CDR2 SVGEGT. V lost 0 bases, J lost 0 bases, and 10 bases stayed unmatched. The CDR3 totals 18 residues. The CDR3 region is CASSYSPYRQGSSYEQYF. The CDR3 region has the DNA TGTGCCAGCAGTTACTCACCATACCGACAGGGGAGCTCCTACGAGCAGTACTTC.

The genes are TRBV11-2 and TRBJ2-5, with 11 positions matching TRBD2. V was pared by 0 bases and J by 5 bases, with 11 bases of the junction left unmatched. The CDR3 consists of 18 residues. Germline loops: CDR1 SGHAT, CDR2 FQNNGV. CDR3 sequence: CASSLDLGSGRAHETQYF. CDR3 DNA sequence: TGTGCCAGCAGCTTAGATCTGGGTAGCGGGAGGGCCCATGAGACCCAGTACTTC.

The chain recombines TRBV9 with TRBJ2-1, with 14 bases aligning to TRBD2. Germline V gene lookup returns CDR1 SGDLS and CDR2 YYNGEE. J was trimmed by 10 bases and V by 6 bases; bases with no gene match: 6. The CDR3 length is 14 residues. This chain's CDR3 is CASTRTSGRREQFF. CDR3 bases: TGTGCCAGCACCCGGACTAGCGGGAGGAGGGAGCAGTTCTTC.

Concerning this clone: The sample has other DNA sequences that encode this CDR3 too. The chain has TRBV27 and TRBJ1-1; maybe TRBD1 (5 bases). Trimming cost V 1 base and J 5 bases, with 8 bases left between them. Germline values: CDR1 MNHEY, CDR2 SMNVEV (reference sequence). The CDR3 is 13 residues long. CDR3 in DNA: TGTGCCAGCAGTTTATTGGGGGGTACTGAAGCTTTCTTT. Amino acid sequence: CASSLLGGTEAFF.

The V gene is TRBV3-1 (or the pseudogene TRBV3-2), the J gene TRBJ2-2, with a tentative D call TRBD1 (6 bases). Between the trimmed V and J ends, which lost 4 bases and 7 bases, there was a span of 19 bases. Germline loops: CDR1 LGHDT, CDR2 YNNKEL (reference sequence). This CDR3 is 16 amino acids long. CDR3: CASSPKGSGGHGELFF. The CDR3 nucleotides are TGTGCCAGCAGCCCGAAGGGTTCTGGGGGCCACGGGGAGCTGTTTTTT.

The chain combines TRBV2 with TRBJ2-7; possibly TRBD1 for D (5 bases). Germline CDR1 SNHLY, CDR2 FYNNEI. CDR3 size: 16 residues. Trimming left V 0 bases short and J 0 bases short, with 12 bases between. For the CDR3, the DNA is TGTGCCAGCAGTGAAGCAGAAGGGGTTGGCTCCTACGAGCAGTACTTC. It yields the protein CASSEAEGVGSYEQYF.

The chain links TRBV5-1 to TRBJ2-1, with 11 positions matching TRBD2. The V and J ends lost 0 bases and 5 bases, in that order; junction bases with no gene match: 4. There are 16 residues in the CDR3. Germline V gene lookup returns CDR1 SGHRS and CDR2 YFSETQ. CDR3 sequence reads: CASSLGLAGTDNEQFF. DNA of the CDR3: TGCGCCAGCAGCTTGGGACTAGCGGGGACCGACAATGAGCAGTTCTTC.

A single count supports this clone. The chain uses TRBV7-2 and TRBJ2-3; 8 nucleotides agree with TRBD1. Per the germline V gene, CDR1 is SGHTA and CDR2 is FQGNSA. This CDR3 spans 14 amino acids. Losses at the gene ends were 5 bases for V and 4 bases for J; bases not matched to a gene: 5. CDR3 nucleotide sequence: TGTGCCAGCAGCACAGGACAGGGCGCAGATACGCAGTATTTT. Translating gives CASSTGQGADTQYF.

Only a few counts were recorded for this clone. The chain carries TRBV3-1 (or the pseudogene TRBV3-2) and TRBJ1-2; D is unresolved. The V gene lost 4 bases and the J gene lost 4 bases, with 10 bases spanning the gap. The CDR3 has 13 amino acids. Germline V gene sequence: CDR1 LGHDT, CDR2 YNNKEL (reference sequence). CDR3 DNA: TGTGCCAGCAGCCCCCCGGACTTCTATGGCTACACCTTC. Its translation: CASSPPDFYGYTF.

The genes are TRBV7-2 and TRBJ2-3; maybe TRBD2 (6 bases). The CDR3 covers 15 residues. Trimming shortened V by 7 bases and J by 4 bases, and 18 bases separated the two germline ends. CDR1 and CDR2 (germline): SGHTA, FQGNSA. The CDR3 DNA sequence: TGTGCCAGCACGATCACTAGCCCATTCGCAGATACGCAGTATTTT. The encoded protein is CASTITSPFADTQYF.

CDR3 protein: CASSTGTSAHEQYF. The CDR3 DNA reads as TGTGCCAGCAGTACCGGGACTAGCGCCCACGAGCAGTACTTC. The rearrangement links TRBV2 to TRBJ2-7, with 10 bases identical to TRBD2. CDR3 length: 14 amino acids. Per the germline V gene, CDR1 is SNHLY and CDR2 is FYNNEI. With 5 bases clipped from V and 5 bases from J, the junction kept 6 bases outside the gene matches.

The CDR3 DNA sequence: TGTGCCAGCTCAACCCCCGGGTGGTCGGGGGGTAACGAAAAACTGTTTTTT. It is translated as CASSTPGWSGGNEKLFF. This chain joins TRBV18 and TRBJ1-4; D possibly corresponds to TRBD1 (5 bases). This CDR3 has 17 amino acids. CDR1 is KGHSH, CDR2 LQKENI, per germline. V dropped 5 bases and J dropped 8 bases, with 24 bases sitting between them.

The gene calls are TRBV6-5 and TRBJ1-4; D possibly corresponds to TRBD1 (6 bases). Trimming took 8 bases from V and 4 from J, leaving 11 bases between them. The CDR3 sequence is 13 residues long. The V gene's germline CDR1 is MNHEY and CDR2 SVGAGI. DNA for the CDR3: TGTGCCAGCGGTAAACAGGGTAATGAAAAACTGTTTTTT. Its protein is CASGKQGNEKLFF.